These T cell receptor beta chains were read from a single sample in a study of siplizumab effects on memory and regulatory T cells. Their specific antigens are unknown. TCRdb's table, derived via immunoSEQ multiplex PCR, lists solely in-frame clones and lacks some. The sample holds nearly 4,500 clones, just under 50% seen once. What was sequenced was CFSE-low (dividing) CD4+ T cells sorted from an allogeneic mixed lymphocyte reaction. These receptors originate from a human donor in good health; the cells came from an allogeneic mixed lymphocyte reaction. Some clones in this sample may be carry-over from other donors' samples. Each CDR3 is given with its conserved first and last residue. D genes are given only for firm matches. Size is stated for part of the rows, as once, few or many counts, or as a class when the clone is expanded.

clone size: -; D gene: -; V gene: TRBV5-1; J gene: TRBJ2-1; CDR3 DNA: TGCGCCAGCAGCTTGGTTGGGGGTTCCGCCTACAATGAGCAGTTCTTC; CDR3 protein: CASSLVGGSAYNEQFF
clone size: -; D gene: -; V gene: TRBV5-1; J gene: TRBJ2-1; CDR3 DNA: TGCGCCAGCAGCTTCAGGCAATCGTCCTACAATGAGCAGTTCTTC; CDR3 protein: CASSFRQSSYNEQFF
clone size: -; D gene: -; V gene: TRBV7-9; J gene: TRBJ1-6; CDR3 DNA: TGTGCCAGCAGCTTAGAATTGGGTAATTCACCCCTCCACTTT; CDR3 protein: CASSLELGNSPLHF
clone size: -; D gene: -; V gene: TRBV30; J gene: TRBJ1-1; CDR3 DNA: TGTGCCTGGAGGGATACAGGGAACACTGAAGCTTTCTTT; CDR3 protein: CAWRDTGNTEAFF
clone size: -; D gene: -; V gene: TRBV6-5; J gene: TRBJ2-2; CDR3 DNA: TGTGCCAGCAGTTACACCCGGGCCCCCACCGGGGAGCTGTTTTTT; CDR3 protein: CASSYTRAPTGELFF
clone size: -; D gene: TRBD1; V gene: TRBV19; J gene: TRBJ2-5; CDR3 DNA: TGTGCCAGTAGTCCGCTAGACAGGGCCGGGAAGACCCAGTACTTC; CDR3 protein: CASSPLDRAGKTQYF
clone size: few; D gene: TRBD1; V gene: TRBV18; J gene: TRBJ1-1; CDR3 DNA: TGTGCCAGCTCACCAGGGACAGCGAACACTGAAGCTTTCTTT; CDR3 protein: CASSPGTANTEAFF
clone size: -; D gene: TRBD1; V gene: TRBV2; J gene: TRBJ2-7; CDR3 DNA: TGTGCCAGCAGGATGGGACAGGGGACGGACGAGCAGTACTTC; CDR3 protein: CASRMGQGTDEQYF
clone size: -; D gene: -; V gene: TRBV29-1; J gene: TRBJ2-1; CDR3 DNA: TGCAGCGTTCTCGTTATATCAACCTACAATGAGCAGTTCTTC; CDR3 protein: CSVLVISTYNEQFF
clone size: -; D gene: -; V gene: TRBV9; J gene: TRBJ2-5; CDR3 DNA: TGTGCCAGCAGCGCCTGGGAAGGCGGGACTCCCGGGGAGACCCAGTACTTC; CDR3 protein: CASSAWEGGTPGETQYF
clone size: few; D gene: -; V gene: TRBV30; J gene: TRBJ1-5; CDR3 DNA: TGTGCCTGGAGTGTACGAGGGGTCAATCAGCCCCAGCATTTT; CDR3 protein: CAWSVRGVNQPQHF
clone size: -; D gene: -; V gene: TRBV5-6; J gene: TRBJ2-7; CDR3 DNA: TGTGCCAGCAGCTTTGGTTACGGGGAGCAGTACTTC; CDR3 protein: CASSFGYGEQYF
clone size: few; D gene: -; V gene: TRBV11-2; J gene: TRBJ1-1; CDR3 DNA: TGTGCCAGCAGCACCTTACAGGGGAACACTGAAGCTTTCTTT; CDR3 protein: CASSTLQGNTEAFF
clone size: few; D gene: -; V gene: TRBV29-1; J gene: TRBJ1-1; CDR3 DNA: TGCAGCGTTGACGTTTCACTGCGGACAGTTGAAGCTTTCTTT; CDR3 protein: CSVDVSLRTVEAFF
clone size: once; D gene: -; V gene: TRBV9; J gene: TRBJ1-2; CDR3 DNA: TGTGCCAGCAGCGTAGGGGGGGCCTATGGCTACACCTTC; CDR3 protein: CASSVGGAYGYTF
clone size: few; D gene: -; V gene: TRBV5-1; J gene: TRBJ1-2; CDR3 DNA: TGCGCCAGCAGCTTGGGAGGGAAGGATGGCTACACCTTC; CDR3 protein: CASSLGGKDGYTF
clone size: few; D gene: -; V gene: TRBV19; J gene: TRBJ2-3; CDR3 DNA: TGTGCCAGTAGTAATAGCGGAACCACAGATACGCAGTATTTT; CDR3 protein: CASSNSGTTDTQYF
clone size: -; D gene: TRBD2; V gene: TRBV4-1; J gene: TRBJ2-1; CDR3 DNA: TGCGCCAGCAGCCAAGATAAACTAGCGGGGGGGGATGAGCAGTTCTTC; CDR3 protein: CASSQDKLAGGDEQFF
clone size: -; D gene: -; V gene: TRBV19; J gene: TRBJ1-1; CDR3 DNA: TGTGCCAGTAGTTCTACCCTCACAGGGTGGCTTGAAGCTTTCTTT; CDR3 protein: CASSSTLTGWLEAFF
clone size: -; D gene: -; V gene: TRBV4-1; J gene: TRBJ1-2; CDR3 DNA: TGCGCCAGCAGCCATAACGGTCACGGCTACACCTTC; CDR3 protein: CASSHNGHGYTF
clone size: -; D gene: -; V gene: TRBV30; J gene: TRBJ1-5; CDR3 DNA: TGTGCCTGGAGACAGGCGGGGCTAGGTCAGCCCCAGCATTTT; CDR3 protein: CAWRQAGLGQPQHF
clone size: -; D gene: TRBD1; V gene: TRBV19; J gene: TRBJ1-2; CDR3 DNA: TGTGCCAGTAGACCTTCAGGGGGTAGCTATGGCTACACCTTC; CDR3 protein: CASRPSGGSYGYTF
clone size: -; D gene: -; V gene: TRBV6-5; J gene: TRBJ2-7; CDR3 DNA: TGTGCCAGCAGTTACTCGGTGCTTGCCCCCTACGAGCAGTACTTC; CDR3 protein: CASSYSVLAPYEQYF
clone size: few; D gene: TRBD2; V gene: TRBV27; J gene: TRBJ2-3; CDR3 DNA: TGTGCCAGCAGGAAGCTAGCGGCTCTTTCCGTTACAGATACGCAGTATTTT; CDR3 protein: CASRKLAALSVTDTQYF